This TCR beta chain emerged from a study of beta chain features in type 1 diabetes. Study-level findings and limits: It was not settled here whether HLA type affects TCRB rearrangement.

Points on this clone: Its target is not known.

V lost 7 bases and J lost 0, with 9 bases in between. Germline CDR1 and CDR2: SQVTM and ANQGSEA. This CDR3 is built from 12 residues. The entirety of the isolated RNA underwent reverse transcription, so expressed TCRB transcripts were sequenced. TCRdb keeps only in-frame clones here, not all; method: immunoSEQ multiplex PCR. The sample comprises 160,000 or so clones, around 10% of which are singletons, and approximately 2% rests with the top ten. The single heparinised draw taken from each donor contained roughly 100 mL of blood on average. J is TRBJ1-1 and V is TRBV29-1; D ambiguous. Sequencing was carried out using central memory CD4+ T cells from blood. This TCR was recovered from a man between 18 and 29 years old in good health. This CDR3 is CSGTQMNTEAFF. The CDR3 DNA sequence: TGCAGCGGAACACAGATGAACACTGAAGCTTTCTTT.